Following are 30 T cell receptor beta chains from one sample sequenced in a study of lymphopenia after photon versus proton radiotherapy. Data came from immunoSEQ multiplex PCR; TCRdb stores just in-frame clones and leaves some out. The sample lists more than 25,000 clones; 87% were seen once. The sample consisted of peripheral blood, taken from a patient treated with proton-based radiotherapy. Source of these receptors: a woman between 55 and 75 years old with cholangiocarcinoma. Some clones in this sample may be carry-over from other donors' samples.

The chain joins TRBV6-6 to TRBJ1-1, with D unclear. CDR3 size: 13 residues. CDR1 MNHNY and CDR2 SVGAGI come from the germline V gene (reference sequence). V was clipped by 5 bases and J by 1 base, with 8 bases between them. CDR3 coding DNA: TGTGCCAGCAGTGGTGTTCGGAACACTGAAGCTTTCTTT. Protein product: CASSGVRNTEAFF.

The chain links TRBV14 to TRBJ2-1, with 7 bases fitting TRBD1. Germline V gene data show CDR1 as SGHDN and CDR2 as FVKESK. The ends lost 3 bases at V and 0 bases at J; junction bases unmatched: 5. The CDR3 has 16 amino acids. The chain's CDR3 is CASSQPRDSSYNEQFF. DNA of the CDR3: TGTGCCAGCAGCCAGCCCAGGGACAGCTCCTACAATGAGCAGTTCTTC.

This chain joins TRBV14 and TRBJ1-1; the D gene is possibly TRBD1 (5 bases). There are 14 residues in the CDR3. CDR1 is SGHDN and CDR2 is FVKESK in the germline V gene. Trimming pared 4 bases from V and 0 bases from J, leaving 9 bases between. This CDR3 reads CASSLAGMNTEAFF. In DNA, the CDR3 is TGTGCCAGCAGCCTAGCAGGGATGAACACTGAAGCTTTCTTT. Together with reference TRBV14 and TRBJ1-1, the CDR3 gives the full variable domain: EAGVTQFPSHSVIEKGQTVTLRCDPISGHDNLYWYRRVMGKEIKFLLHFVKESKQDESGMPNNRFLAERTGGTYSTLKVQPAELEDSGVYFCASSLAGMNTEAFFGQGTRLTVV.

The chain recombines TRBV7-3 with TRBJ2-2, with D unclear. V gave up 5 bases and J gave up 7 bases, with 11 bases separating them. CDR3 length equals 13 residues. CDR1 is SGHTA, CDR2 FQGTGA, per germline. The CDR3: CASSPLTGGELFF. The CDR3 DNA follows: TGTGCCAGCAGCCCCCTAACGGGCGGGGAGCTGTTTTTT.

This sequence joins TRBV19 and TRBJ1-2; the D gene is possibly TRBD1 (5 bases). CDR3 length equals 13 residues. CDR1 and CDR2 (germline): LNHDA, SQIVND (reference sequence). With 2 bases removed from V and 4 bases from J, the gap between germline ends came to 8 bases. The CDR3 DNA reads as TGTGCCAGTAGTATATCAGGGCCCTATGGCTACACCTTC. Its translation is CASSISGPYGYTF.

The chain combines TRBV4-1 with TRBJ2-5; 8 bases match TRBD2. The tail of the sequence fits TRBJ2-7 better, so the J call may be wrong. The germline gives CDR1 MGHRA, CDR2 YSYEKL. The CDR3 has 16 residues. In DNA, the CDR3 is TGCGCCAGCAGCCAAGAAGGTGATAGCGGGACCTACGAGCAGTACTTC. Residues: CASSQEGDSGTYEQYF.

The chain couples TRBV18 to TRBJ1-2; D is uncertain. Trimming stripped 3 bases from V and 4 bases from J, with 15 bases between. This CDR3 has 15 residues. The germline gives CDR1 KGHSH, CDR2 LQKENI. In nucleotides, the CDR3 is TGTGCCAGCTCACCGGAAACCTTAACCAGCTATGGCTACACCTTC. It codes for CASSPETLTSYGYTF.

V is TRBV2 and J is TRBJ1-5; D is unclear. V lost 6 bases and J 3 bases, leaving 15 bases between the germline ends. Germline V gives CDR1 SNHLY, CDR2 FYNNEI. The length of the CDR3 is 15 residues. The CDR3 nucleotides read TGTGCCAGCAGCACGAGCCTCATAGTCAATCAGCCCCAGCATTTT. Its translation: CASSTSLIVNQPQHF. Filled out from reference TRBV2 and TRBJ1-5, the complete variable domain reads EPEVTQTPSHQVTQMGQEVILRCVPISNHLYFYWYRQILGQKVEFLVSFYNNEISEKSEIFDDQFSVERPDGSNFTLKIRSTKLEDSAMYFCASSTSLIVNQPQHFGDGTRLSIL.

The CDR3 DNA is TGTGCCAGCAGCCCCTGGGAGGATATTAATACTAACTATGGCTACACCTTC. Translation gives CASSPWEDINTNYGYTF. The chain links TRBV7-8 to TRBJ1-2; D remains ambiguous. The CDR3 length is 17 residues. The germline gives CDR1 SGHVS, CDR2 FQNEAQ. V shed 5 bases and J shed 0 bases, with 19 bases lying between them.

V usage is TRBV6-1 and J usage is TRBJ1-4; D not certain. Trimming shortened V by 7 bases and J by 5 bases, and 8 bases separated the two germline ends. CDR3 length: 12 amino acids. Germline CDR1 and CDR2: MNHNS and SASEGT. The CDR3 reads CASNSINEKLFF. The CDR3 bases are TGTGCCAGCAACAGTATCAATGAAAAACTGTTTTTT.

The genes are TRBV20-1 and TRBJ2-1; D is unresolved. This CDR3 is built from 10 residues. V was trimmed by 4 bases and J by 8 bases, leaving 6 bases between them. Per germline, CDR1 DFQATT and CDR2 SNEGSKA (reference sequence). CDR3 in amino acids: CSATRYEQFF. CDR3 DNA: TGCAGTGCTACTCGTTATGAGCAGTTCTTC.

The chain links TRBV5-4 to TRBJ1-1, with TRBD1 matching over 8 bases. In germline, CDR1 is SGHNT, CDR2 YYREEE (reference sequence). The CDR3 covers 15 residues. With V trimmed by 4 bases and J by 6 bases, 11 bases remained unmatched. The CDR3 bases are TGTGCCAGCAGCCCCCCTTCTGACAGGGGCGCTGAAGCTTTCTTT. This codes for CASSPPSDRGAEAFF.

The chain links TRBV30 to TRBJ1-5, with 10 bases identical to TRBD1. The CDR3 sequence is 15 residues long. Germline V gives CDR1 GTSNPN, CDR2 SVGIG (reference sequence). V lost 1 base and J lost 1; bases outside the gene matches: 1. The CDR3 coding sequence is TGTGCCTGGAGTGGGGGACAGGGGAGCAATCAGCCCCAGCATTTT. This sequence encodes CAWSGGQGSNQPQHF.

The chain links TRBV7-9 to TRBJ1-3; D is unclear. V was clipped by 5 bases and J by 0 bases, with 11 bases between them. This CDR3 is built from 15 residues. CDR1 is SEHNR and CDR2 is FQNEAQ in the germline V gene (reference sequence). The CDR3, as DNA: TGTGCCAGCAGCCCAACCTACTTCTCTGGAAACACCATATATTTT. It is translated as CASSPTYFSGNTIYF.

The V gene is TRBV18, the J gene TRBJ2-5, with TRBD1 matching over 9 bases. J was trimmed by 0 bases and V by 3 bases; bases with no gene match: 5. The germline V gene has CDR1 KGHSH and CDR2 LQKENI. The CDR3 is 16 amino acids. The CDR3 sequence is CASSPTGQGYQETQYF. CDR3 coding DNA: TGTGCCAGCTCACCCACAGGACAGGGGTACCAAGAGACCCAGTACTTC.

This rearrangement joins TRBV7-8 to TRBJ1-2; TRBD1 might be the D (6 bases). V lost 5 bases to trimming and J lost 2 bases, with 18 bases between them. Germline-derived CDR1 and CDR2 are SGHVS and FQNEAQ. The length of the CDR3 is 16 residues. In nucleotides, the CDR3 is TGTGCCAGCAGCCCCGTTGACAGGCGACGAAACTATGGCTACACCTTC. It is translated as CASSPVDRRRNYGYTF.

This chain connects TRBV7-2 to TRBJ2-3, with 10 nucleotides matching TRBD2. From germline, CDR1 is SGHTA and CDR2 FQGNSA. The CDR3 contains 16 residues. Trimming cost V 7 bases and J 2 bases; bases outside gene matches: 9. The CDR3 sequence: CASTKRLAGFTDTQYF. The CDR3 nucleotides are TGTGCCAGCACTAAAAGACTAGCGGGCTTCACAGATACGCAGTATTTT.

This clone was found a few times. V gene TRBV2 combines with J gene TRBJ2-1; 8 bases agree with TRBD2. The CDR3 sequence is 15 residues long. J was trimmed by 0 bases and V by 4 bases; bases with no gene match: 2. Germline V gene data show CDR1 as SNHLY and CDR2 as FYNNEI. The CDR3 DNA reads TGTGCCAGCAGTGGTGGGACTAGCTCCTACAATGAGCAGTTCTTC. Protein sequence: CASSGGTSSYNEQFF.

The chain uses TRBV7-9 and TRBJ1-2, with unresolved D. The germline V gene has CDR1 SEHNR and CDR2 FQNEAQ (reference sequence). CDR3 length equals 14 residues. Trimming shortened V by 1 base and J by 1 base, and 7 bases separated the two germline ends. The DNA for the CDR3 is TGTGCCAGCAGCTTAGAACCAGTTAACTATGGCTACACCTTC. Translation: CASSLEPVNYGYTF.

This chain joins TRBV7-2 and TRBJ1-1, with D unresolved. Trimming removed 5 bases from V and 11 bases from J, with 15 bases in between. Germline CDR1 SGHTA, CDR2 FQGNSA. This CDR3 is built from 12 residues. In DNA, the CDR3 is TGTGCCAGCAGCCCAGCCGTAGGGTTGGCTTTCTTT. Amino acids: CASSPAVGLAFF.

The rearrangement uses TRBV29-1 and TRBJ1-5, with 8 bases matching TRBD1. Per germline, CDR1 SQVTM and CDR2 ANQGSEA. Trimming took 6 bases from V and 5 from J; bases not matched to a gene: 6. This CDR3 contains 13 residues. The CDR3 DNA sequence: TGCAGCGTGGGACAGGCTCCTTATCAGCCCCAGCATTTT. Translating gives CSVGQAPYQPQHF.

The chain couples TRBV14 to TRBJ2-5; no firm D call. V lost 0 bases, J lost 6 bases, and 8 bases lay in between. The CDR3 has 13 amino acids. Germline V gives CDR1 SGHDN, CDR2 FVKESK. CDR3 residues: CASSQDGVKTQYF. The DNA of the CDR3 is TGTGCCAGCAGCCAAGATGGTGTAAAGACCCAGTACTTC.

This clone was counted a single time. V usage is TRBV19 and J usage is TRBJ1-2; D is undetermined. The germline CDR1 and CDR2 sequences are LNHDA and SQIVND (reference sequence). The CDR3 loop spans 13 amino acids. Trimming cost V 3 bases and J 6 bases, with 11 bases left between them. The CDR3 bases are TGTGCCAGTAGTATTGGGGTCTTTGATGGCTACACCTTC. Translating gives CASSIGVFDGYTF.

The chain recombines TRBV27 with TRBJ2-1, with 8 bases identical to TRBD2. The trim removed 5 bases at V and 8 bases at J, leaving 11 bases unmatched. The CDR3 totals 15 residues. CDR1 is MNHEY and CDR2 is SMNVEV in the germline V gene (reference sequence). CDR3 nucleotide sequence: TGTGCCAGCAGTCTGAGCGGGAGACCGTGGGATGAGCAGTTCTTC. Amino acids: CASSLSGRPWDEQFF.

The rearrangement links TRBV9 to TRBJ2-5, with 8 bases that match TRBD2. CDR3 length: 15 residues. J was trimmed by 5 bases and V by 0 bases; bases with no gene match: 6. Germline CDR1 and CDR2: SGDLS and YYNGEE. CDR3 coding DNA: TGTGCCAGCAGCGTAGATGGAGCGGGAGTGGAGACCCAGTACTTC. Translating gives CASSVDGAGVETQYF.

The V and J genes are TRBV5-4 and TRBJ1-3; TRBD1 agrees at 8 bases. The germline V gene has CDR1 SGHNT and CDR2 YYREEE (reference sequence). This CDR3 comprises 17 residues. V shed 0 bases, J shed 0 bases, and the junction held 5 bases outside the gene matches. For the CDR3, the DNA is TGTGCCAGCAGCTTGGGGAATCAGGGGGCCTCTGGAAACACCATATATTTT. As protein: CASSLGNQGASGNTIYF.

The rearrangement links TRBV7-9 to TRBJ2-3; a weak D match, TRBD2 (6 bases). V was shortened by 1 base and J by 6 bases, with 17 bases between the two germline ends. The CDR3 extends over 16 amino acids. Germline CDR1 SEHNR, CDR2 FQNEAQ (reference sequence). CDR3 in amino acids: CASSLGGGEAADTQYF. CDR3 bases: TGTGCCAGCAGCTTAGGCGGTGGGGAGGCAGCCGATACGCAGTATTTT. Together with reference TRBV7-9 and TRBJ2-3, the CDR3 gives the full variable domain: DTGVSQNPRHKITKRGQNVTFRCDPISEHNRLYWYRQTLGQGPEFLTYFQNEAQLEKSRLLSDRFSAERPKGSFSTLEIQRTEQGDSAMYLCASSLGGGEAADTQYFGPGTRLTVL.

This chain links TRBV5-1 with TRBJ1-1; D remains ambiguous. V was pared by 2 bases and J by 6 bases, with 11 bases between. The germline V gene encodes CDR1 SGHRS and CDR2 YFSETQ. The CDR3 runs 13 residues. The CDR3 DNA sequence: TGCGCCAGCAGCTTTGACCTCAACGCTGAAGCTTTCTTT. This encodes CASSFDLNAEAFF.

This sequence joins TRBV6-6 and TRBJ1-2, with 10 bases identical to TRBD1. Trimming took 10 bases from V and 5 from J; bases not matched to a gene: 13. The CDR3 has 15 residues. Germline CDR1 and CDR2: MNHNY and SVGAGI (reference sequence). Written as DNA, the CDR3 is TGTGCCACCACCAGGGGGACAGGGGTTGGATATGGCTACACCTTC. Amino acids: CATTRGTGVGYGYTF.

V is TRBV25-1 and J is TRBJ2-1; 7 nucleotides match TRBD1. Trimming took 2 bases from V and 12 from J; bases not matched to a gene: 13. Per the germline V gene, CDR1 is MGHDK and CDR2 is SYGVNS. The CDR3 is 15 amino acids. CDR3 in amino acids: CASSERGQGVIGQFF. The CDR3, as DNA: TGTGCCAGCAGTGAAAGGGGGCAGGGTGTAATTGGGCAGTTCTTC.